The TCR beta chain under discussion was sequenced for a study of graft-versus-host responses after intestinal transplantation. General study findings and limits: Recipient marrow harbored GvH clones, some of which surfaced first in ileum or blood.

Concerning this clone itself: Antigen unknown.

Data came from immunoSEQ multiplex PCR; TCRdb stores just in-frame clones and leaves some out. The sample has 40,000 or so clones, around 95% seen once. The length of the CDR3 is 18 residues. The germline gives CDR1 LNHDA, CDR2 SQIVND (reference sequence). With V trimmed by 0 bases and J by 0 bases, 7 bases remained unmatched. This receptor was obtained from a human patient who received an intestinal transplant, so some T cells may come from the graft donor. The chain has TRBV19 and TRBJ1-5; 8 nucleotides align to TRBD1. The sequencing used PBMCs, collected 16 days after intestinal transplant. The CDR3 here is CASSIDRRQGRSNQPQHF. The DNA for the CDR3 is TGTGCCAGTAGTATAGATCGACGACAGGGGCGTAGCAATCAGCCCCAGCATTTT.